Presented here are 30 T cell receptor beta chains from one specimen sequenced in a study of technical replicates of blood from a few donors. Produced via immunoSEQ multiplex PCR; TCRdb's table is partial and in-frame only. The table lists some 77,000 clones, roughly 90% of them singletons. Material for sequencing was T cells isolated from PBMCs. Source of these receptors: a human donor in good health.

The chain combines TRBV7-2 with TRBJ1-1; 9 bases map to TRBD1. The CDR3 extends over 14 amino acids. The germline V gene has CDR1 SGHTA and CDR2 FQGNSA. V lost 5 bases, J lost 0 bases, and 1 base stayed unmatched. DNA for the CDR3: TGTGCCAGCAGCGGACAGGGGATGAACACTGAAGCTTTCTTT. Its translation: CASSGQGMNTEAFF.

Remarks on this clone: In the same sample, other DNA sequences code for this CDR3. The V call is TRBV27, the J call TRBJ1-5; 8 bases align to TRBD1. The CDR3 has 14 amino acids. Germline CDR1 MNHEY, CDR2 SMNVEV (reference sequence). Germline trimming cut 3 bases from V and 4 bases from J; bases unmatched to any gene: 2. The CDR3 sequence: CASSFTGGNQPQHF. Here the CDR3 DNA reads TGTGCCAGCAGTTTCACAGGGGGTAATCAGCCCCAGCATTTT.

CDR3 DNA: TGTGCCAGCAGTTACCGAAGTGAGGGATCCCACGGCTACACCTTC. Translation gives CASSYRSEGSHGYTF. This chain uses TRBV6-5 with TRBJ1-2, with no clear D. The V gene lost 2 bases and the J gene lost 8 bases, with 18 bases spanning the gap. Germline CDR1 is MNHEY and CDR2 is SVGAGI. The CDR3 extends over 15 amino acids.

The count of this clone is one. The chain combines TRBV25-1 with TRBJ2-5, with a possible D match to TRBD1 (5 bases). Germline loops: CDR1 MGHDK, CDR2 SYGVNS. The CDR3 consists of 12 residues. Trimming took 4 bases from V and 7 from J, leaving 10 bases between them. The CDR3 DNA is TGTGCCAGCAGTGGACAGCTAGGGACCCAGTACTTC. It encodes CASSGQLGTQYF. The entire variable domain, with the rest obtained from reference TRBV25-1 and TRBJ2-5, is as follows: EADIYQTPRYLVIGTGKKITLECSQTMGHDKMYWYQQDPGMELHLIHYSYGVNSTEKGDLSSESTVSRIRTEHFPLTLESARPSHTSQYLCASSGQLGTQYFGPGTRLLVL.

The chain uses TRBV2 and TRBJ1-5; 10 nucleotides match TRBD1. The V gene's germline CDR1 is SNHLY and CDR2 FYNNEI. J lost 0 bases, V lost 2 bases, and 7 bases had no gene match. The CDR3 has 18 residues. For the CDR3, the DNA is TGTGCCAGCAGTGAAAGGACAGGGGGATTATTTAGCAATCAGCCCCAGCATTTT. Translated: CASSERTGGLFSNQPQHF.

The V and J genes are TRBV6-6 and TRBJ2-1, with TRBD2 as a possible D gene (7 bases). Germline V gene data show CDR1 as MNHNY and CDR2 as SVGAGI (reference sequence). Between the trimmed V and J ends, which lost 1 base and 6 bases, there was a span of 13 bases. The CDR3 spans 15 residues. The CDR3 reads CASSYFPGGGNEQFF. CDR3 DNA sequence: TGTGCCAGCAGTTACTTTCCGGGGGGCGGCAATGAGCAGTTCTTC.

The chain couples TRBV27 to TRBJ2-5; D call uncertain. CDR3 size: 13 residues. Germline values: CDR1 MNHEY, CDR2 SMNVEV (reference sequence). With 1 base removed from V and 5 bases from J, the gap between germline ends came to 8 bases. The DNA for the CDR3 is TGTGCCAGCAGTTTATTTTATCGGGAGACCCAGTACTTC. Its protein is CASSLFYRETQYF.

The CDR3 region is CASSMTSDRGLETQYF. Here the CDR3 DNA reads TGTGCCAGCAGTATGACGTCAGACAGGGGATTAGAGACCCAGTACTTC. The rearrangement joins TRBV2 to TRBJ2-5; 8 bases are a match to TRBD1. CDR3 length: 16 amino acids. Germline values: CDR1 SNHLY, CDR2 FYNNEI. J was trimmed by 4 bases and V by 5 bases; bases with no gene match: 12.

This chain uses TRBV29-1 with TRBJ1-1; D remains unclear. Germline lookup yields CDR1 SQVTM and CDR2 ANQGSEA. The CDR3 is made up of 13 amino acids. Trimming removed 2 bases at V and 0 bases at J, with 7 bases between. The CDR3, as DNA: TGCAGCGTTGAACGGACTCTGAACACTGAAGCTTTCTTT. This sequence encodes CSVERTLNTEAFF.

The chain uses TRBV4-1 and TRBJ2-5, with TRBD2 identical over 12 bases. Germline values: CDR1 MGHRA, CDR2 YSYEKL. J gave up 4 bases and V 4 bases, and 7 bases lay outside the gene matches. This CDR3 contains 16 residues. The CDR3 reads CASSLRLAGVLETQYF. The CDR3 DNA follows: TGCGCCAGCAGCCTTCGACTAGCGGGAGTCCTAGAGACCCAGTACTTC.

This clone has a single count. The chain combines TRBV19 with TRBJ1-1; D is undetermined. Germline V gene data show CDR1 as LNHDA and CDR2 as SQIVND (reference sequence). V was shortened by 6 bases and J by 3 bases, with 11 bases between the two germline ends. The CDR3 has 13 amino acids. The CDR3 loop is CASRVGSHTEAFF. The CDR3, as DNA: TGTGCCAGTAGAGTCGGGAGTCACACTGAAGCTTTCTTT. Using reference TRBV19 and TRBJ1-1 for the parts outside the CDR3, the full variable domain is DGGITQSPKYLFRKEGQNVTLSCEQNLNHDAMYWYRQDPGQGLRLIYYSQIVNDFQKGDIAEGYSVSREKKESFPLTVTSAQKNPTAFYLCASRVGSHTEAFFGQGTRLTVV.

The rearrangement links TRBV5-1 to TRBJ2-3; 7 bases agree with TRBD1. With V trimmed by 2 bases and J by 4 bases, 7 bases remained unmatched. This CDR3 region has 15 residues. Looked up from germline, CDR1 is SGHRS and CDR2 is YFSETQ. The CDR3 loop reads CASSLGTGESDTQYF. DNA for the CDR3: TGCGCCAGCAGCTTAGGAACAGGGGAATCAGATACGCAGTATTTT. Together with reference TRBV5-1 and TRBJ2-3, the CDR3 gives the full variable domain: KAGVTQTPRYLIKTRGQQVTLSCSPISGHRSVSWYQQTPGQGLQFLFEYFSETQRNKGNFPGRFSGRQFSNSRSEMNVSTLELGDSALYLCASSLGTGESDTQYFGPGTRLTVL.

V and J are TRBV6-1 and TRBJ2-1; 9 bases match TRBD1. Losses at the gene ends were 4 bases for V and 10 bases for J; bases not matched to a gene: 8. CDR3 length equals 14 residues. The germline CDR1 and CDR2 sequences are MNHNS and SASEGT. CDR3 residues: CASSVTGGFVEQFF. The CDR3 coding sequence is TGTGCCAGCAGTGTGACAGGGGGATTTGTGGAGCAGTTCTTC.

This chain links TRBV18 with TRBJ2-2; weak D call: TRBD2 (6 bases). CDR1 is KGHSH, CDR2 LQKENI, per germline. V lost 2 bases to trimming and J lost 4 bases, with 17 bases between them. The CDR3 is 17 residues long. CDR3: CASSPYLEAEGTGELFF. CDR3 DNA sequence: TGTGCCAGCTCACCATATTTGGAGGCGGAGGGCACCGGGGAGCTGTTTTTT.

For the CDR3, the DNA is TGTGCCAGCAGCCAAGTCACAGGGAACACCGGGGAGCTGTTTTTT. This encodes CASSQVTGNTGELFF. This chain links TRBV4-2 with TRBJ2-2, with a possible D match to TRBD1 (5 bases). Germline V gives CDR1 LGHNA, CDR2 YNFKEQ. V was pared by 1 base and J by 1 base, with 7 bases between. The CDR3 totals 15 residues.

This sequence joins TRBV27 and TRBJ1-5; TRBD1 aligns across 11 bases. The germline CDR1 and CDR2 sequences are MNHEY and SMNVEV (reference sequence). CDR3 length: 16 residues. Trimming cost V 0 bases and J 6 bases; bases outside gene matches: 4. The CDR3 sequence is CASSLSGTGGGQPQHF. CDR3 in DNA: TGTGCCAGCAGTTTATCAGGGACAGGGGGTGGTCAGCCCCAGCATTTT.

The J gene is TRBJ2-7, the V gene TRBV7-9; tentatively, D is TRBD1 (5 bases). From germline, CDR1 is SEHNR and CDR2 FQNEAQ (reference sequence). V was shortened by 8 bases and J by 4 bases, with 18 bases between the two germline ends. The CDR3 totals 14 residues. The CDR3 DNA sequence: TGTGCCAGCTCAATGGGGCCCCCAGTGTACGAGCAGTACTTC. This sequence encodes CASSMGPPVYEQYF.

Comment on this clone: The DNA is omitted, as the CDR3 cannot be located on it reliably, and the CDR3 follows TCRdb's listing. The chain recombines TRBV6-5 with TRBJ1-3. The CDR3 is 15 amino acids in total, end residues counted. Germline lookup yields CDR1 MNHEY and CDR2 SVGAGI. The CDR3 sequence is CASSSGWGTGNTICF.

This clone was counted a single time. J is TRBJ2-7 and V is TRBV23-1; 7 bases map to TRBD1. TRBV23-1 qualifies as an ORF whose function is uncertain. J gave up 5 bases and V 2 bases, and 15 bases lay outside the gene matches. This CDR3 spans 17 amino acids. The CDR3 here is CASSQPKNRGSIHEQYF. As DNA, the CDR3 is TGCGCCAGCAGTCAACCGAAGAACAGGGGAAGTATCCACGAGCAGTACTTC.

For the CDR3, the DNA is TGTGCCAGCAGCCCCAGGGGTTGGACCGGCGGCACCGGAGCTTTCTTT. Translation gives CASSPRGWTGGTGAFF. V gene TRBV9 combines with J gene TRBJ1-1; D possibly corresponds to TRBD1 (6 bases). The CDR3 is 16 amino acids. Trimming removed 4 bases at V and 10 bases at J, with 26 bases between. Germline CDR1 and CDR2: SGDLS and YYNGEE.

The chain links TRBV11-3 to TRBJ2-1; the match to TRBD2 covers 13 bases. Germline values: CDR1 SGHNT, CDR2 YENEEA. The CDR3 contains 16 residues. V shed 7 bases, J shed 4 bases, and the junction held 7 bases outside the gene matches. The CDR3 loop reads CASTPLAGGGYNEQFF. Written as DNA, the CDR3 is TGTGCCAGCACCCCACTAGCGGGAGGGGGTTACAATGAGCAGTTCTTC.

V gene TRBV6-5 combines with J gene TRBJ2-7; the match to TRBD1 covers 7 bases. From germline, CDR1 is MNHEY and CDR2 SVGAGI. With V trimmed by 2 bases and J by 3 bases, 4 bases remained unmatched. The CDR3 contains 14 residues. The CDR3 coding sequence is TGTGCCAGCAGTTACGGACAGGCAGGCTACGAGCAGTACTTC. Amino acids: CASSYGQAGYEQYF.

The V gene is TRBV18, the J gene TRBJ2-7, with 7 bases matching TRBD1. After removal of 3 bases from V and 3 bases from J, the junction contained 8 bases not matched to a gene. The CDR3 runs 15 residues. CDR1 and CDR2 from the germline V gene are KGHSH and LQKENI. CDR3 amino acids: CASSPGQRILYEQYF. The DNA for the CDR3 is TGTGCCAGCTCACCGGGACAGCGTATCCTCTACGAGCAGTACTTC.

The chain uses TRBV4-3 and TRBJ2-1; the D gene is possibly TRBD2 (6 bases). From germline, CDR1 is LGHNA and CDR2 YSLEER. The CDR3 consists of 13 residues. The ends were cut back, 4 bases at V and 6 bases at J, with 10 bases in the middle. The CDR3 bases are TGCGCCAGCAGCCGGGCGGGACGCAATGAGCAGTTCTTC. Residues: CASSRAGRNEQFF.

The chain joins TRBV28 to TRBJ2-7; a possible D gene is TRBD1 (5 bases). The V gene lost 2 bases and the J gene lost 5 bases, with 13 bases spanning the gap. This CDR3 spans 14 amino acids. Germline lookup yields CDR1 MDHEN and CDR2 SYDVKM. CDR3 region: CASSLGFGQDEQYF. Written as DNA, the CDR3 is TGTGCCAGCAGTTTAGGGTTCGGACAAGACGAGCAGTACTTC.

This clone occurred once. This chain connects TRBV27 to TRBJ2-3; no reliable D call. This CDR3 is 13 amino acids long. Trimming cost V 5 bases and J 5 bases, with 11 bases left between them. Germline-derived CDR1 and CDR2 are MNHEY and SMNVEV (reference sequence). The CDR3 nucleotides read TGTGCCAGCAGTAAAGTTACCGGAGATACGCAGTATTTT. It codes for CASSKVTGDTQYF.

The chain is built from TRBV5-4 and TRBJ1-1, with a tentative D call TRBD1 (5 bases). The CDR3 is 14 amino acids. Germline V gene data show CDR1 as SGHNT and CDR2 as YYREEE (reference sequence). V gave up 0 bases and J gave up 2 bases, with 8 bases separating them. DNA for the CDR3: TGTGCCAGCAGCTTGGACAGGCAAAACACTGAAGCTTTCTTT. It encodes CASSLDRQNTEAFF.

This chain uses TRBV25-1 with TRBJ2-2; 8 nucleotides match TRBD2. With V trimmed by 1 base and J by 3 bases, 4 bases remained unmatched. Germline V CDR1 and CDR2: MGHDK, SYGVNS. CDR3 length: 16 amino acids. The DNA of the CDR3 is TGTGCCAGCAGTGAATGTACTAGCGGATACACCGGGGAGCTGTTTTTT. Translation gives CASSECTSGYTGELFF.

The rearrangement joins TRBV7-3 to TRBJ2-1; 10 bases fit TRBD2. The CDR3 runs to 15 residues. V shed 5 bases and J 4 bases; nucleotides not matched to a gene: 5. Germline V gene sequence: CDR1 SGHTA, CDR2 FQGTGA. The CDR3 reads CASSVTSGTYNEQFF. The CDR3 DNA sequence: TGTGCCAGCAGCGTCACTAGCGGGACTTACAATGAGCAGTTCTTC.

V is TRBV27 and J is TRBJ2-3; 7 positions agree with TRBD1. V lost 6 bases and J lost 9; bases outside the gene matches: 9. From germline, CDR1 is MNHEY and CDR2 SMNVEV (reference sequence). The CDR3 is made up of 13 amino acids. CDR3 coding DNA: TGTGCCAGCAGGGGAACACAGGGGTACACGCAGTATTTT. As protein: CASRGTQGYTQYF.